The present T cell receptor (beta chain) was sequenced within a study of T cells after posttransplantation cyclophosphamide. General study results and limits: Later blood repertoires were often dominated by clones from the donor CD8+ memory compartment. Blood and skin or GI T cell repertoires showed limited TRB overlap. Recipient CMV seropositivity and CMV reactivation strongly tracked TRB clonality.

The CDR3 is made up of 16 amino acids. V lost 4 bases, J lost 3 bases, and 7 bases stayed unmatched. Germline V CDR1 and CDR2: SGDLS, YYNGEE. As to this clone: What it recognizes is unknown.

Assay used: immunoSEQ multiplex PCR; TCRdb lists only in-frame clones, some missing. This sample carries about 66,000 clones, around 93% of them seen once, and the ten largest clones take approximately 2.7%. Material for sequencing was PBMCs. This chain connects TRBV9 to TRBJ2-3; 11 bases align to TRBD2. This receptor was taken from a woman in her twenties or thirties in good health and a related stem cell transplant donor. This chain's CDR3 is CASSPIAGGSTDTQYF. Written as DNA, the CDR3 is TGTGCCAGCAGCCCAATAGCGGGGGGGTCGACAGATACGCAGTATTTT.